These 18 T cell receptor beta chains share one sample of origin, sequenced in a study of shared clonotypes between healthy human individuals. Clones were read by immunoSEQ multiplex PCR, and TCRdb kept only the in-frame ones, dropping some. This table holds roughly 2.2 million clones, 93% found once. The sample taken for sequencing was naive CD4+ T cells from PBMCs. As for subset: CD45RA+ positively selected. Source of these receptors: a man aged 18-30 years in good health. Some clones in this sample may be carry-over from other donors' samples.

DNA for the CDR3: TGCAGCGTCCGACTAGAGACCCAGTACTTC. Translated, it gives CSVRLETQYF. The rearrangement links TRBV29-1 to TRBJ2-5; the D is unclear. The CDR3 contains 10 residues. From germline, CDR1 is SQVTM and CDR2 ANQGSEA. V lost 6 bases and J 4 bases, leaving 6 bases between the germline ends. The full variable domain, with the rest looked up from reference TRBV29-1 and TRBJ2-5, is SAVISQKPSRDICQRGTSLTIQCQVDSQVTMMFWYRQQPGQSLTLIATANQGSEATYESGFVIDKFPISRPNLTFSTLTVSNMSPEDSSIYLCSVRLETQYFGPGTRLLVL.

The chain has TRBV7-2 and TRBJ2-5, with 13 bases identical to TRBD2. The germline CDR1 and CDR2 sequences are SGHTA and FQGNSA. This CDR3 is 18 amino acids long. Trimming took 5 bases from V and 7 from J; bases not matched to a gene: 16. Written as DNA, the CDR3 is TGTGCCAGCAGCACGGGACTAGCGGGATTGATGGGGTTGGGGACCCAGTACTTC. This translates into CASSTGLAGLMGLGTQYF.

The chain links TRBV7-2 to TRBJ1-3; D unclear. Trimming took 4 bases from V and 9 from J, leaving 13 bases between them. Germline-derived CDR1 and CDR2 are SGHTA and FQGNSA. The CDR3 covers 13 residues. This CDR3 is CASSSSLGGTIYF. In DNA, the CDR3 is TGTGCCAGCAGCTCAAGCCTTGGCGGCACCATATATTTT.

CDR3 nucleotides: TGCAGCGTTGAATCCCCTCCCTGGAGCTCCTACAATGAGCAGTTCTTC. This codes for CSVESPPWSSYNEQFF. The chain has TRBV29-1 and TRBJ2-1; no firm D call. Trimming removed 2 bases at V and 0 bases at J, with 14 bases between. The length of the CDR3 is 16 residues. From germline, CDR1 is SQVTM and CDR2 ANQGSEA.

Written as DNA, the CDR3 is TGTGCCAGCAGTGAAGTGGTTAGGACGGATAACACCGGGGAGCTGTTTTTT. It is translated as CASSEVVRTDNTGELFF. The chain has TRBV6-1 and TRBJ2-2; unclear D gene. Germline V gene lookup returns CDR1 MNHNS and CDR2 SASEGT. V lost 1 base, J lost 2 bases, and 14 bases lay in between. The CDR3 extends over 17 amino acids.

This clone was counted once. The V gene is TRBV9, the J gene TRBJ2-1, with 8 bases aligning to TRBD2. The CDR3 covers 16 residues. Germline V gene lookup returns CDR1 SGDLS and CDR2 YYNGEE. With V trimmed by 4 bases and J by 0 bases, 6 bases remained unmatched. CDR3: CASSSIAGSSYNEQFF. The CDR3, as DNA: TGTGCCAGCAGCTCGATAGCGGGAAGCTCCTACAATGAGCAGTTCTTC.

CDR3 in DNA: TGTGCCAGCAGTTACTCTAAGGCAGGGAGGGACTATGGCTACACCTTC. Its protein is CASSYSKAGRDYGYTF. The chain joins TRBV6-6 to TRBJ1-2, with D possibly being TRBD1 (5 bases). Germline V CDR1 and CDR2: MNHNY, SVGAGI (reference sequence). CDR3 size: 16 residues. Trimming took 0 bases from V and 3 from J, leaving 14 bases between them.

Written as DNA, the CDR3 is TGTGCCAGCAGCTTGTGGCTAGCGGGAACTAGCTACGAGCAGTACTTC. It translates to CASSLWLAGTSYEQYF. The V gene is TRBV5-4, the J gene TRBJ2-7; 9 bases line up with TRBD2. CDR3 size: 16 residues. The trim removed 1 base at V and 3 bases at J, leaving 8 bases unmatched. Germline lookup yields CDR1 SGHNT and CDR2 YYREEE (reference sequence).

This chain links TRBV7-9 with TRBJ2-7; either TRBD1 or TRBD2 may supply D (5 bases each). This CDR3 has 13 residues. In germline, CDR1 is SEHNR, CDR2 FQNEAQ (reference sequence). V gave up 5 bases and J gave up 6 bases, with 14 bases separating them. CDR3 loop: CASSGTPPGEQYF. CDR3 DNA: TGTGCCAGCAGCGGGACGCCCCCTGGCGAGCAGTACTTC.

This chain connects TRBV7-2 to TRBJ2-3; 14 bases are a match to TRBD2. Germline V CDR1 and CDR2: SGHTA, FQGNSA. Germline trimming cut 3 bases from V and 6 bases from J; bases unmatched to any gene: 2. This CDR3 region has 15 residues. CDR3 amino acids: CASSFRLAGGDTQYF. The CDR3 nucleotides are TGTGCCAGCAGCTTCAGACTAGCGGGAGGGGATACGCAGTATTTT.

Notes on this clone: The sample holds other DNA sequences that translate to the same CDR3. The chain uses TRBV20-1 and TRBJ2-3; D uncertain. The CDR3 covers 10 residues. The ends were cut back, 3 bases at V and 5 bases at J, with 3 bases in the middle. Germline loops: CDR1 DFQATT, CDR2 SNEGSKA (reference sequence). DNA for the CDR3: TGCAGTGCTAGGCGAGATACGCAGTATTTT. Protein: CSARRDTQYF.

The V and J genes are TRBV5-4 and TRBJ1-1; TRBD1 is a possible D gene (6 bases). Trimming took 4 bases from V and 2 from J, leaving 21 bases between them. This CDR3 region has 17 residues. Germline CDR1 reads SGHNT; CDR2 reads YYREEE (reference sequence). The CDR3: CASSQPTAGAGNTEAFF. The CDR3 nucleotides read TGTGCCAGCAGCCAACCCACCGCAGGGGCGGGAAACACTGAAGCTTTCTTT.

DNA of the CDR3: TGTGCCAGCAGACAGCAAGGAGGAACATCCTACGAGCAGTACTTC. This gives the protein CASRQQGGTSYEQYF. The chain joins TRBV7-9 to TRBJ2-7; D may be TRBD2 (5 bases). Germline V gene lookup returns CDR1 SEHNR and CDR2 FQNEAQ (reference sequence). V was cut by 6 bases and J by 1 base, with 16 bases left in between. This CDR3 has 15 residues.

V is TRBV20-1 and J is TRBJ2-4; D not resolved. Germline values: CDR1 DFQATT, CDR2 SNEGSKA (reference sequence). The CDR3 contains 11 residues. Trimming stripped 4 bases from V and 2 bases from J, with 3 bases between. The CDR3 region is CSATTKNIQYF. The CDR3, as DNA: TGCAGTGCTACGACCAAAAACATTCAGTACTTC.

With regard to this clone: This sample includes further DNA sequences coding for the same CDR3. The rearrangement joins TRBV20-1 to TRBJ2-5; D is unclear. CDR1 is DFQATT, CDR2 SNEGSKA, per germline (reference sequence). This CDR3 is built from 10 residues. V was clipped by 4 bases and J by 5 bases, with 5 bases between them. CDR3 nucleotides: TGCAGTGCTAATAGGGAGACCCAGTACTTC. This encodes CSANRETQYF.

The chain employs TRBV5-4 and TRBJ2-4, with 8 bases matching TRBD2. Germline V gene sequence: CDR1 SGHNT, CDR2 YYREEE (reference sequence). The CDR3 contains 15 residues. Germline trimming cut 6 bases from V and 1 base from J; bases unmatched to any gene: 6. The CDR3: CASTAREGAKNIQYF. The DNA of the CDR3 is TGTGCCAGCACCGCCCGGGAGGGGGCCAAAAACATTCAGTACTTC.

A word on this clone: This sample also contains other DNA sequences that code for the same CDR3. The chain carries TRBV5-1 and TRBJ2-2; D remains unclear. The length of the CDR3 is 14 residues. Germline lookup yields CDR1 SGHRS and CDR2 YFSETQ. The V end was cut by 0 bases, the J end by 2 bases, with 5 bases between. The CDR3 region is CASSLDTNTGELFF. For the CDR3, the DNA is TGCGCCAGCAGCTTGGATACAAACACCGGGGAGCTGTTTTTT.

In DNA form, the CDR3 reads TGTGCCAGTAGTAGGGGATCGGGCCAGCCCCAGCATTTT. Translation gives CASSRGSGQPQHF. The rearrangement uses TRBV19 and TRBJ1-5; D is undetermined. Germline V gene sequence: CDR1 LNHDA, CDR2 SQIVND (reference sequence). The CDR3 contains 13 residues. V gave up 4 bases and J gave up 7 bases, with 11 bases separating them.